The 11 T cell receptor beta chains reported below all come from one sample, sequenced in a study of cytomegalovirus exposure and HLA in healthy donors. Both 60 Vbeta primers and 13 Jbeta primers went into the PCR. Some clones are missing from TCRdb's copy, which holds only in-frame ones; the method was immunoSEQ multiplex PCR. Of some 150,000 clones listed, 79% are singletons. Sequencing used PBMCs. These receptors were collected from a middle-aged man in good health and CMV-seronegative.

The chain has TRBV18 and TRBJ2-6; D is unclear. CDR1 and CDR2 from the germline V gene are KGHSH and LQKENI. This CDR3 comprises 14 residues. Trimming pared 6 bases from V and 0 bases from J, leaving 6 bases between. CDR3: CASSRDSGANVLTF. CDR3 in DNA: TGTGCCAGCTCGCGAGACTCTGGGGCCAACGTCCTGACTTTC.

The CDR3 loop is CASSPWTSGKNIQYF. CDR3 DNA sequence: TGTGCCAGCTCACCATGGACTAGCGGGAAAAACATTCAGTACTTC. This rearrangement joins TRBV18 to TRBJ2-4, with 11 bases fitting TRBD2. The CDR3 is made up of 15 amino acids. Germline V gene lookup returns CDR1 KGHSH and CDR2 LQKENI. The J segment lost 4 bases and the V segment lost 2 bases, leaving 1 base of the junction unmatched.

This chain uses TRBV29-1 with TRBJ2-1; 7 bases line up with TRBD2. Germline-derived CDR1 and CDR2 are SQVTM and ANQGSEA. The CDR3 is made up of 13 amino acids. The V and J ends lost 7 bases and 7 bases, in that order; junction bases with no gene match: 10. The DNA of the CDR3 is TGCAGCGCAGTCCTCGGGGGGAGAAATGAGCAGTTCTTC. Residues: CSAVLGGRNEQFF.

V gene TRBV9 combines with J gene TRBJ1-2; D gene unclear. The length of the CDR3 is 15 residues. V lost 4 bases to trimming and J lost 8 bases, with 21 bases between them. Per the germline V gene, CDR1 is SGDLS and CDR2 is YYNGEE. CDR3 amino acids: CASSTRIEMAGGYTF. In DNA, the CDR3 is TGTGCCAGCAGCACCCGTATCGAAATGGCTGGCGGCTACACCTTC.

CDR3 sequence (DNA): TGTGCCAGCAGTCATCAGCGGAGCTACAATGAGCAGTTCTTC. Translated, it gives CASSHQRSYNEQFF. The chain is built from TRBV25-1 and TRBJ2-1; weak D call: TRBD2 (5 bases). The V gene's germline CDR1 is MGHDK and CDR2 SYGVNS. The length of the CDR3 is 14 residues. Trimming cost V 5 bases and J 3 bases, with 11 bases left between them.

The rearrangement uses TRBV29-1 and TRBJ2-7; 10 bases are a match to TRBD1. This CDR3 contains 12 residues. Trimming cost V 6 bases and J 3 bases; bases outside gene matches: 2. CDR1 and CDR2 (germline): SQVTM, ANQGSEA. The CDR3 sequence is CSVWTGGYEQYF. In nucleotides, the CDR3 is TGCAGCGTGTGGACAGGGGGCTACGAGCAGTACTTC.

This clone was observed once. The chain joins TRBV10-3 to TRBJ1-1; weak D call: TRBD1 (5 bases). The CDR3 consists of 13 residues. CDR1 ENHRY and CDR2 SYGVKD come from the germline V gene. Trimming removed 2 bases from V and 10 bases from J, with 14 bases in between. CDR3 amino acids: CAISEGGSSGAFF. CDR3 in DNA: TGTGCCATCAGTGAGGGGGGGAGCAGTGGAGCTTTCTTT.

The rearrangement joins TRBV15 to TRBJ2-1, with 11 positions matching TRBD1. Unmatched junction bases numbered 0, after V lost 1 base and J lost 7 bases. Germline V gives CDR1 LNHNV, CDR2 YYDKDF (reference sequence). The CDR3 is 14 residues long. The CDR3 DNA reads TGTGCCACCAGCAGAGGGGACAGGGGGAATGAGCAGTTCTTC. Its protein product is CATSRGDRGNEQFF.

A note on this clone: A read error may account for a junction end that differs from germline. The rearrangement links TRBV7-9 to TRBJ2-5; D unresolved. There are 15 residues in the CDR3. Per the germline V gene, CDR1 is SEHNR and CDR2 is FQNEAQ (reference sequence). The DNA for the CDR3 is TGTTCCAGCAGCTTCGAGGCCCCCCAGCAAGAGACCCAGTACTTC. Translating it yields CSSSFEAPQQETQYF.

This clone has more than one count but fewer than ten. The chain recombines TRBV10-3 with TRBJ1-1; TRBD1 agrees at 7 bases. Germline CDR1 reads ENHRY; CDR2 reads SYGVKD. Losses at the gene ends were 6 bases for V and 1 base for J; bases not matched to a gene: 2. The CDR3 is 13 amino acids. CDR3 in amino acids: CAIRGQENTEAFF. The CDR3 DNA follows: TGTGCCATCAGAGGACAGGAGAACACTGAAGCTTTCTTT.

V is TRBV29-1 and J is TRBJ2-7; 7 nucleotides match TRBD1. CDR1 SQVTM and CDR2 ANQGSEA come from the germline V gene. CDR3 length: 13 residues. Trimming at V came to 5 bases and at J to 2 bases, leaving 6 bases not matched to a gene. Here the CDR3 reads CSVNDRVTYEQYF. As DNA, the CDR3 is TGCAGCGTTAACGACAGGGTAACCTACGAGCAGTACTTC.